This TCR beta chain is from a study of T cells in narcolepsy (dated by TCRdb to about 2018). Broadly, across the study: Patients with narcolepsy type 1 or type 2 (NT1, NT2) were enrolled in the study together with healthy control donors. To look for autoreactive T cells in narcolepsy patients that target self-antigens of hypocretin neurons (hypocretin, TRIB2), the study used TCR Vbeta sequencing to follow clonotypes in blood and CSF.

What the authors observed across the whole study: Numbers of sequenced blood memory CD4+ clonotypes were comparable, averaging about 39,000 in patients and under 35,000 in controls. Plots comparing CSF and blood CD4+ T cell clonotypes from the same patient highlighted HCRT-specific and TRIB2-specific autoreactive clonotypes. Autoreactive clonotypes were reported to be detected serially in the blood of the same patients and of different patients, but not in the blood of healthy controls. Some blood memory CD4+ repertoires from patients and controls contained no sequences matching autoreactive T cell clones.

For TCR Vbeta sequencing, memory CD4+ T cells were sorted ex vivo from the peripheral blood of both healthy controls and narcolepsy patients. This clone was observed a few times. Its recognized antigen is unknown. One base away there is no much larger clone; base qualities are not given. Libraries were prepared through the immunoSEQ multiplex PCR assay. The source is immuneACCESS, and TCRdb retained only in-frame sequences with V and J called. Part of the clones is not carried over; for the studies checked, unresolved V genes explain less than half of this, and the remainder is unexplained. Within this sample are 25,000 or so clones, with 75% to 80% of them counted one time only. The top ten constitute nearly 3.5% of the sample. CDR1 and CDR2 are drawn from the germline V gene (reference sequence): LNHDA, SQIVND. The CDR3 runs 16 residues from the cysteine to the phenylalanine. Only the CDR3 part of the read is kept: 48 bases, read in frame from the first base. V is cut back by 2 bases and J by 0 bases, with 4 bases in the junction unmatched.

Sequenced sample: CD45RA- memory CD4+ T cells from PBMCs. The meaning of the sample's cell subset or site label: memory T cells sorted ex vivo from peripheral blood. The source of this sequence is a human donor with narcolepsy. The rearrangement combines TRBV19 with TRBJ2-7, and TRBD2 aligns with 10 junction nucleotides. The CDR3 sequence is CASSIRPSGGSYEQYF. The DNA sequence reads TGTGCCAGTAGTATAAGGCCTAGCGGGGGCTCCTACGAGCAGTACTTC.